The sequence of this TCR beta chain was determined in a study of T cell responses to AZD1222 COVID-19 vaccine. Study-wide background: Second-dose recipients at about 4 or about 12 weeks were treated as one pooled group.

The repertoire was sequenced with immunoSEQ multiplex PCR; TCRdb's copy has only in-frame clones and lacks some. The repertoire holds 120,000 or so clones, with 85% to 90% as singletons. The length of the CDR3 is 14 residues. V gave up 5 bases and J gave up 4 bases, with 14 bases separating them. Looked up from germline, CDR1 is LNHDA and CDR2 is SQIVND (reference sequence). The source was peripheral blood, collected on day 0 of AZD1222 vaccination. The receptor's source is an adult in good health. The rearrangement links TRBV19 to TRBJ1-2; the D is unclear. The CDR3 reads CASSLGPEAYGYTF. DNA for the CDR3: TGTGCCAGTAGTCTCGGGCCCGAGGCCTATGGCTACACCTTC.